This T cell receptor beta chain was captured in a study of human T cells and chemical hapten exposure. Sample time point: patch test 1, 2 weeks after DPC sensitization. The treatment: therapeutic diphenylcyclopropenone sensitization with weekly scalp DPC. The starting material, unfractionated whole blood, was used for total RNA extraction. From the RACE reads, TCRdb called clonotypes with MiXCR, one entry per CDR3 protein. The sample gives about 52,000 distinct CDR3 sequences, about 10% of which show up once; about 2% is in the top ten. This clonotype appeared a few times. This clonotype was obtained from a woman aged 40 to 50 with alopecia areata. Some clones in this sample may be carry-over from other donors' samples. The starting material was whole blood, obtained in connection with sensitization to the hapten diphenylcyclopropenone (DPC).

Here the CDR3 reads CSANQGEKLFF. CDR3 bases: TGCAGTGCTAACCAAGGCGAAAAACTGTTTTTT. This chain links TRBV20-1 with TRBJ1-4; D not certain. The V end was cut by 4 bases, the J end by 8 bases, with 8 bases between. CDR1 is DFQATT, CDR2 SNEGSKA, per germline (reference sequence). The CDR3 loop spans 11 amino acids.